The rows below give T cell receptor beta chains drawn from one sample of a study of STAT5B mutations in CD4+ large granular lymphocyte leukemia. Measured with immunoSEQ multiplex PCR; TCRdb has only the in-frame clones, and not every one. The sample carries tens of thousands of clones, around two thirds recorded once. Sequenced: CD4+ T cells from blood buffy coats. Receptors were obtained from a human donor in good health. CDR3s include the opening cysteine and the closing phenylalanine or tryptophan. Fields, in order: V gene, D gene, clone size, J gene, CDR3 protein, CDR3 DNA. D genes are given only for firm matches. Part of the rows lack a size; the others show once, few, many or a class for expanded clones.

V: TRBV6-6; D: NA; size: NA; J: TRBJ1-2; CDR3: CASSYSSGLGYTF; DNA: TGTGCCAGCAGTTACTCGTCAGGCCTTGGCTACACCTTC
V: TRBV7-9; D: TRBD1; size: NA; J: TRBJ1-6; CDR3: CASSWSLGQGNSPLHF; DNA: TGTGCCAGCAGCTGGTCCCTAGGACAGGGTAATTCACCCCTCCACTTT
V: TRBV6-4; D: NA; size: NA; J: TRBJ1-5; CDR3: CASSATRTYSNQPQHF; DNA: TGTGCCAGCAGTGCCACCCGGACCTATAGCAATCAGCCCCAGCATTTT
V: TRBV28; D: TRBD2; size: NA; J: TRBJ2-3; CDR3: CASSSGTSGRALTDTQYF; DNA: TGTGCCAGCAGTTCCGGGACTAGCGGGAGGGCCCTCACAGATACGCAGTATTTT
V: TRBV14; D: NA; size: NA; J: TRBJ1-3; CDR3: CASSQGLSPISGNTIYF; DNA: TGTGCCAGCAGCCAAGGGCTGTCACCGATCTCTGGAAACACCATATATTTT
V: TRBV19; D: TRBD1; size: few; J: TRBJ1-5; CDR3: CASSTGTAQPQHF; DNA: TGTGCCAGTAGTACTGGGACAGCGCAGCCCCAGCATTTT
V: TRBV19; D: NA; size: NA; J: TRBJ1-1; CDR3: CASSIQGHPNTEAFF; DNA: TGTGCCAGTAGTATCCAGGGCCATCCGAACACTGAAGCTTTCTTT
V: TRBV7-9; D: NA; size: few; J: TRBJ1-3; CDR3: CASSLQGMLGNTIYF; DNA: TGTGCCAGCAGCTTGCAGGGGATGCTAGGAAACACCATATATTTT
V: TRBV28; D: TRBD1; size: NA; J: TRBJ1-1; CDR3: CASSPGTGETTEAFF; DNA: TGTGCCAGCAGTCCAGGGACAGGGGAGACCACTGAAGCTTTCTTT
V: TRBV15; D: NA; size: few; J: TRBJ1-1; CDR3: CATSRDRRNTEAFF; DNA: TGTGCCACCAGCAGAGATCGCCGGAACACTGAAGCTTTCTTT
V: TRBV5-6; D: NA; size: NA; J: TRBJ2-7; CDR3: CASSLYGSSYEQYF; DNA: TGTGCCAGCAGCTTGTACGGCAGCTCCTACGAGCAGTACTTC
V: TRBV28; D: NA; size: NA; J: TRBJ2-3; CDR3: CASSPTRPVTDTQYF; DNA: TGTGCCAGCAGTCCCACCCGACCCGTCACAGATACGCAGTATTTT
V: TRBV10-1; D: NA; size: NA; J: TRBJ1-3; CDR3: CASSNSGNTIYF; DNA: TGCGCCAGCTCTAACTCTGGAAACACCATATATTTT
V: TRBV5-1; D: TRBD1; size: NA; J: TRBJ1-3; CDR3: CASSPGQPGNTIYF; DNA: TGCGCCAGCAGTCCGGGACAGCCTGGAAACACCATATATTTT
V: TRBV2; D: NA; size: NA; J: TRBJ2-7; CDR3: CASSKEDRLHEQYF; DNA: TGTGCCAGCAGTAAGGAAGACAGGTTGCACGAGCAGTACTTC
V: TRBV6-6; D: NA; size: once; J: TRBJ2-5; CDR3: CASSYDSQETQYF; DNA: TGTGCCAGCAGTTACGACAGTCAAGAGACCCAGTACTTC
V: TRBV28; D: NA; size: NA; J: TRBJ1-2; CDR3: CASSWGGNYGYTF; DNA: TGTGCCAGCAGTTGGGGAGGTAACTATGGCTACACCTTC
V: TRBV19; D: NA; size: few; J: TRBJ1-5; CDR3: CASNWGISNQPQHF; DNA: TGTGCCAGTAATTGGGGAATAAGCAATCAGCCCCAGCATTTT